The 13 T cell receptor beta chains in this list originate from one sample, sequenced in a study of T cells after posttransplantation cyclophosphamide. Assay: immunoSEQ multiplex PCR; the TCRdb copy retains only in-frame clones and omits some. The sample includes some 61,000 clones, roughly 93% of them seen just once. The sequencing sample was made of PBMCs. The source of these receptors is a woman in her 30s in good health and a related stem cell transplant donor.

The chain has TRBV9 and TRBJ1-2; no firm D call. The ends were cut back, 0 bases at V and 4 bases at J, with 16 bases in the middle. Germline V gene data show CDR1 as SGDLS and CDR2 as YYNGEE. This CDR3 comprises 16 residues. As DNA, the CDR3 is TGTGCCAGCAGCGTAGCTCCCCGGGGTGTAGGCTATGGCTACACCTTC. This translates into CASSVAPRGVGYGYTF.

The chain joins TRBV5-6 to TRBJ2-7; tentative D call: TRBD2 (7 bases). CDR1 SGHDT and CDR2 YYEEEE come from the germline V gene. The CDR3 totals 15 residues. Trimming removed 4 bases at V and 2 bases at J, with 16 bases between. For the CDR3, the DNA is TGTGCCAGCAGCCCGGCTGGCGGGGGCCCCTACGAGCAGTACTTC. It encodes CASSPAGGGPYEQYF.

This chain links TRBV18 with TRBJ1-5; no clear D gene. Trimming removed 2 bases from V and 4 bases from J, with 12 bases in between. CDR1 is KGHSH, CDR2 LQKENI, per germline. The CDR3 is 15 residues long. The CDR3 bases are TGTGCCAGCTCACCAAGCCCCCAGCAAAATCAGCCCCAGCATTTT. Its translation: CASSPSPQQNQPQHF.

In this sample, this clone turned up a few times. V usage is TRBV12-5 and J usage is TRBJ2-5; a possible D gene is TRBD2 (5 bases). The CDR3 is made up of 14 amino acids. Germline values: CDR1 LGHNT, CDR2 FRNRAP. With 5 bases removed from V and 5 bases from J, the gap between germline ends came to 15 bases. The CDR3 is CASGPGGESETQYF. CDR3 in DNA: TGTGCTAGTGGTCCCGGAGGAGAGAGCGAGACCCAGTACTTC.

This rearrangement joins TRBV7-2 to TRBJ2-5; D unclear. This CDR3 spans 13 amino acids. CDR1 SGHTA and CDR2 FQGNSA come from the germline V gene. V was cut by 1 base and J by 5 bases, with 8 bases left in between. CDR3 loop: CASSLELHETQYF. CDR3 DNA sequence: TGTGCCAGCAGCTTAGAGTTGCACGAGACCCAGTACTTC.

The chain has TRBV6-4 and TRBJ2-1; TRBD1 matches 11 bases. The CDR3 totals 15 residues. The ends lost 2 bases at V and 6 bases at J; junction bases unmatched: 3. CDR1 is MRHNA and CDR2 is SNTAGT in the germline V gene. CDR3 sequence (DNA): TGTGCCAGCAGTGACATGGACAGGGGGCTCAATGAGCAGTTCTTC. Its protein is CASSDMDRGLNEQFF.

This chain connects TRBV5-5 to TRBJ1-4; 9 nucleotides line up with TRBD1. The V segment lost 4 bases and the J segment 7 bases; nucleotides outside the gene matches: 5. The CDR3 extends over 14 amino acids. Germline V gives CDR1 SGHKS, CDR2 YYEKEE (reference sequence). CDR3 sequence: CASSIGQGREKLFF. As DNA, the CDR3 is TGTGCCAGCAGCATCGGACAGGGGCGTGAAAAACTGTTTTTT.

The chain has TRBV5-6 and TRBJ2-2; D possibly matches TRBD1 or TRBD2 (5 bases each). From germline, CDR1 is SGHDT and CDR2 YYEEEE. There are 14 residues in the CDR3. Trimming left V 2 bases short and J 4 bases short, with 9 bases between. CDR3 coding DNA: TGTGCCAGCAGCTTAGTGGGGGTCACCGGGGAGCTGTTTTTT. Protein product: CASSLVGVTGELFF.

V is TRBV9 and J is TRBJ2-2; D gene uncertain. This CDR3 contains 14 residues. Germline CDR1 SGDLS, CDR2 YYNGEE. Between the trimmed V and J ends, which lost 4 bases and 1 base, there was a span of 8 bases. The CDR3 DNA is TGTGCCAGCAGCCTGGCAGGGAACACCGGGGAGCTGTTTTTT. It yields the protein CASSLAGNTGELFF.

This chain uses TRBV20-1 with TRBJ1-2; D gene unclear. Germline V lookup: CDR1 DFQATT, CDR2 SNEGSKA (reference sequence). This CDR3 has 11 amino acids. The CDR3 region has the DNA TGCAGGCCCGGCGGGGAGTATGGCTACACCTTC. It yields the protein CRPGGEYGYTF.

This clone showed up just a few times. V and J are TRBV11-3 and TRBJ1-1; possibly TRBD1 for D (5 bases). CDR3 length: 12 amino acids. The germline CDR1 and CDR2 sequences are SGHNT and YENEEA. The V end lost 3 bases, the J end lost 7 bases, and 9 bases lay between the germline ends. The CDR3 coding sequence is TGTGCCAGCAGCTTCGGGGACGGTGAAGCTTTCTTT. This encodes CASSFGDGEAFF.

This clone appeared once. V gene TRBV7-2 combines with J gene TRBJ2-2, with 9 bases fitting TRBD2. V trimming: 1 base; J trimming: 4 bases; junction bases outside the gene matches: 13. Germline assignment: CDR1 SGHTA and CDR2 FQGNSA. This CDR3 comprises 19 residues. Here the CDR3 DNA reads TGTGCCAGCAGCTTAGAAAGTGGGGGACTAGCTACCCTCACCGGGGAGCTGTTTTTT. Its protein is CASSLESGGLATLTGELFF.

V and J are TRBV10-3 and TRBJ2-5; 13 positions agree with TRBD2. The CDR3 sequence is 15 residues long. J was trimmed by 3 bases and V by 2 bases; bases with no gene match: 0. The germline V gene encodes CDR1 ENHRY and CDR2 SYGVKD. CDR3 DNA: TGTGCCATCAGTGAGGGGACTAGCGGGGAAGAGACCCAGTACTTC. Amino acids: CAISEGTSGEETQYF.